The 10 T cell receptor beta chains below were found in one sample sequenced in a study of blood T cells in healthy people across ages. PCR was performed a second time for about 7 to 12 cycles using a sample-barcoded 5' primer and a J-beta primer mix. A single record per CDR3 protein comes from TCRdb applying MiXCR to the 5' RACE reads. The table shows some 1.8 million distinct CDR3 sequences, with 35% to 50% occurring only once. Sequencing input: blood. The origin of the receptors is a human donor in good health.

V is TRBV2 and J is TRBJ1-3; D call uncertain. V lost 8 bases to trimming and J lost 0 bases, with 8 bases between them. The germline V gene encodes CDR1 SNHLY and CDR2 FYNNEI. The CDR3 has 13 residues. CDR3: CASAPDSGNTIYF. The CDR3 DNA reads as TGTGCCAGCGCCCCAGACTCTGGAAACACCATATATTTT.

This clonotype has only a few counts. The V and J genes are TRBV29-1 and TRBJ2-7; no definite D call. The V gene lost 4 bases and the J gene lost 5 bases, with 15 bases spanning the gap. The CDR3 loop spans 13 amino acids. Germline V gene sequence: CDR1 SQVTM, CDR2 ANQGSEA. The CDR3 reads CSVGSVLLDEQYF. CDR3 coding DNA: TGCAGCGTTGGGTCGGTTTTGCTGGACGAGCAGTACTTC.

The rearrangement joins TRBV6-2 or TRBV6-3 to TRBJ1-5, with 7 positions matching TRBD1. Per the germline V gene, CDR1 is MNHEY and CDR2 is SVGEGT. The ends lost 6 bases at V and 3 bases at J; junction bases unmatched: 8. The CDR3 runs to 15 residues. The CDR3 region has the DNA TGTGCCAGCAGAGACGACAGGGTCGCCAATCAGCCCCAGCATTTT. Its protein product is CASRDDRVANQPQHF.

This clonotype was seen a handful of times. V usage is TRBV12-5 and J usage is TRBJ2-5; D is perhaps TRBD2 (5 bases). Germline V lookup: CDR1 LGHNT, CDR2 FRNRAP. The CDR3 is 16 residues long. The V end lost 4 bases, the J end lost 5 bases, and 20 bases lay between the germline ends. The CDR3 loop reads CASGYGISGFGETQYF. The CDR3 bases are TGTGCTAGTGGTTACGGTATCTCGGGGTTTGGGGAGACCCAGTACTTC.

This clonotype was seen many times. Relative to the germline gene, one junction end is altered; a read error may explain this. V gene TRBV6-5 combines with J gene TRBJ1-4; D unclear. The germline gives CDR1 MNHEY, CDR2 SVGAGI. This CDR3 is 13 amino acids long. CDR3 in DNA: TGCCCCCGTGAGGCTGCAACTAATGAAAAACTGTTTTTT. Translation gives CPREAATNEKLFF.

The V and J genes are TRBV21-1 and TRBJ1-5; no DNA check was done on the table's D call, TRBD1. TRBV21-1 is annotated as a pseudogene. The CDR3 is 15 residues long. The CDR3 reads CASSTGTGGDQPQHF. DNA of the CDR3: TGTGCCAGCAGCACAGGGACAGGGGGGGATCAGCCCCAGCATTTT.

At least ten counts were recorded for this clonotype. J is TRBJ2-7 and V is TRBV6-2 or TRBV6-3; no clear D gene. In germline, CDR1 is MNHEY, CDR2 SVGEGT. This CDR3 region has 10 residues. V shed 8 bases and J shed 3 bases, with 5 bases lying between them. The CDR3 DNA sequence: TGTGCCAGCTGGGGCTACGAGCAGTACTTC. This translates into CASWGYEQYF.

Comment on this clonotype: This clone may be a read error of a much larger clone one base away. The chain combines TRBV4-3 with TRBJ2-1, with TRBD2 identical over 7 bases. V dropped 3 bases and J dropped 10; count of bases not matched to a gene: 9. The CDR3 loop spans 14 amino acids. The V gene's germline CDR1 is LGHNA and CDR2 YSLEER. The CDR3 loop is CASSQSGEGREQFF. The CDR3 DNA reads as TGCGCCAGCAGCCAGAGCGGGGAAGGAAGGGAGCAGTTCTTC.

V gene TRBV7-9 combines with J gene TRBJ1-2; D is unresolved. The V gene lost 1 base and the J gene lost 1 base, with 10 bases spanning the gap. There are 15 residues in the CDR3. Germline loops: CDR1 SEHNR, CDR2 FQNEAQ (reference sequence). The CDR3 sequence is CASSLEDRLNYGYTF. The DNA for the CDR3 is TGTGCCAGCAGCTTAGAAGACCGTCTTAACTATGGCTACACCTTC. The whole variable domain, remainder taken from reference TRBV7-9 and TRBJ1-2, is DTGVSQNPRHKITKRGQNVTFRCDPISEHNRLYWYRQTLGQGPEFLTYFQNEAQLEKSRLLSDRFSAERPKGSFSTLEIQRTEQGDSAMYLCASSLEDRLNYGYTFGSGTRLTVV.

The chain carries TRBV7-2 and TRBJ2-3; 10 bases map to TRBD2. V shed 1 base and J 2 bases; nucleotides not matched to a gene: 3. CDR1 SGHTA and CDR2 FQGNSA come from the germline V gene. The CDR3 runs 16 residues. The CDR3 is CASSLGTSGFTDTQYF. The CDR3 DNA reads TGTGCCAGCAGCTTAGGGACTAGCGGTTTCACAGATACGCAGTATTTT.